This T cell receptor (beta chain) was obtained from a study of shared clonotypes between healthy human individuals. Study-wide context: Researchers drew samples from a couple of women and a few men aged 18 to 49.

This clone was detected only a few times. Each cell subset's genomic DNA was divided evenly among several immunoSEQ plates. The authors loaded around 220 ng DNA, 30,000 to 35,000 T cell genomes, into sorted-subset replicate PCRs. Using immunoSEQ multiplex PCR, the repertoire was profiled, and TCRdb retains in-frame clones only, with some absent. The table has nearly 1,000,000 clones, roughly 72% seen once. The CDR3 runs 11 residues. Germline-derived CDR1 and CDR2 are MNHNS and SASEGT. The V gene lost 6 bases and the J gene lost 1 base, with 2 bases spanning the gap. The donors were all Caucasian adults (living in Nashville, Tennessee).

Sequencing was carried out using memory CD4+ T cells sorted from blood. The subset denotes: CD45RA-negative fraction. The rearrangement uses TRBV6-1 and TRBJ2-3; D uncertain. This receptor was taken from a man younger than 35 in good health. CDR3 nucleotide sequence: TGTGCCAGCAGAGGCACAGATACGCAGTATTTT. Residues: CASRGTDTQYF.